Presented here are 32 T cell receptor beta chains from one specimen sequenced in a study of cytomegalovirus exposure and HLA in healthy donors. The PCR ran on 60 Vbeta and 13 Jbeta primers. Sequencing was performed with immunoSEQ multiplex PCR; in TCRdb, only in-frame clones are kept and a portion is missing. The data show 150,000 to 200,000 clones, about three quarters seen once. Sequencing used PBMCs. All receptors come from a female donor in good health and CMV-seronegative.

The chain has TRBV5-1 and TRBJ1-1; D gene unclear. The CDR3 runs to 14 residues. From germline, CDR1 is SGHRS and CDR2 YFSETQ. Trimming took off 1 base at V and 4 bases at J, with 11 bases between the two ends. In nucleotides, the CDR3 is TGCGCCAGCAGCTTGTCGGGTTTTGGCACTGAAGCTTTCTTT. Translating it yields CASSLSGFGTEAFF. Variable domain in full (rest from reference TRBV5-1 and TRBJ1-1): KAGVTQTPRYLIKTRGQQVTLSCSPISGHRSVSWYQQTPGQGLQFLFEYFSETQRNKGNFPGRFSGRQFSNSRSEMNVSTLELGDSALYLCASSLSGFGTEAFFGQGTRLTVV.

The CDR3 here is CASSPPGTGVYEQYF. The CDR3 DNA is TGCGCCAGCAGCCCACCTGGGACAGGGGTCTACGAGCAGTACTTC. The chain couples TRBV5-1 to TRBJ2-7; 10 positions match TRBD1. There are 15 residues in the CDR3. V lost 4 bases to trimming and J lost 3 bases; unmatched junction nucleotides: 7. Germline CDR1 and CDR2: SGHRS and YFSETQ.

This chain connects TRBV2 to TRBJ1-4; no clear D. V lost 4 bases and J lost 0, with 15 bases in between. The germline CDR1 and CDR2 sequences are SNHLY and FYNNEI. CDR3 size: 17 residues. CDR3 loop: CASSGSAGLATNEKLFF. CDR3 DNA: TGTGCCAGCAGTGGTTCCGCAGGCCTTGCAACTAATGAAAAACTGTTTTTT.

This clone was recorded a few times. The chain employs TRBV27 and TRBJ2-3; TRBD1 might be the D (5 bases). Germline CDR1 reads MNHEY; CDR2 reads SMNVEV (reference sequence). V lost 2 bases, J lost 2 bases, and 14 bases lay in between. This CDR3 has 16 amino acids. CDR3 DNA sequence: TGTGCCAGCAGTTTAGGTTTTAGGGGTATCACAGATACGCAGTATTTT. Its protein product is CASSLGFRGITDTQYF.

The chain links TRBV27 to TRBJ1-5; 8 positions match TRBD1. The CDR3 covers 14 residues. Germline V CDR1 and CDR2: MNHEY, SMNVEV (reference sequence). V trimming: 6 bases; J trimming: 6 bases; junction bases outside the gene matches: 7. The CDR3 reads CASSRQGRAQPQHF. Written as DNA, the CDR3 is TGTGCCAGCAGCCGACAGGGGAGGGCTCAGCCCCAGCATTTT.

This clone has only one observation. The chain combines TRBV7-8 with TRBJ2-2; 7 bases agree with TRBD1. After removal of 6 bases from V and 6 bases from J, the junction contained 10 bases not matched to a gene. In germline, CDR1 is SGHVS, CDR2 FQNEAQ. CDR3 length: 15 residues. CDR3 sequence reads: CASRPIITGAGELFF. In DNA form, the CDR3 reads TGTGCCAGCAGACCCATTATTACAGGGGCCGGGGAGCTGTTTTTT.

The CDR3 sequence is CASSLAGSGASGANVLTF. DNA of the CDR3: TGTGCCAGCAGCTTAGCTGGTAGCGGGGCCTCTGGGGCCAACGTCCTGACTTTC. This rearrangement joins TRBV7-2 to TRBJ2-6; the match to TRBD2 covers 8 bases. The germline gives CDR1 SGHTA, CDR2 FQGNSA. CDR3 length: 18 residues. The V gene end was trimmed by 0 bases and the J gene end by 0 bases; junction bases not matched to a gene: 4.

This chain connects TRBV5-1 to TRBJ1-4; 8 bases agree with TRBD1. The V gene's germline CDR1 is SGHRS and CDR2 YFSETQ. The V segment lost 4 bases and the J segment 4 bases; nucleotides outside the gene matches: 3. The CDR3 runs to 14 residues. CDR3 coding DNA: TGCGCCAGCAGCCCACAGGGGGATAATGAAAAACTGTTTTTT. It codes for CASSPQGDNEKLFF.

The V gene is TRBV7-3, the J gene TRBJ2-5; 8 positions agree with TRBD1. CDR3 length: 17 amino acids. Germline V gives CDR1 SGHTA, CDR2 FQGTGA. The ends lost 1 base at V and 4 bases at J; junction bases unmatched: 11. The CDR3 DNA is TGTGCCAGCAGCTTAAACCAGGGGCAGGGGGCCGGAGAGACCCAGTACTTC. Protein product: CASSLNQGQGAGETQYF. Complete variable domain (other parts from reference TRBV7-3 and TRBJ2-5): GAGVSQTPSNKVTEKGKYVELRCDPISGHTALYWYRQSLGQGPEFLIYFQGTGAADDSGLPNDRFFAVRPEGSVSTLKIQRTERGDSAVYLCASSLNQGQGAGETQYFGPGTRLLVL.

This clone came up once. This chain links TRBV6-5 with TRBJ2-2; TRBD2 agrees at 11 bases. The J segment lost 6 bases and the V segment lost 4 bases, leaving 7 bases of the junction unmatched. The CDR3 length is 16 residues. CDR1 and CDR2 (germline): MNHEY, SVGAGI. CDR3 nucleotides: TGTGCCAGCAGTTCCGTAGCGGGGGGGCGTCCCGGGGAGCTGTTTTTT. Its protein is CASSSVAGGRPGELFF.

V is TRBV7-3 and J is TRBJ2-2, with D perhaps TRBD1 (7 bases). The CDR3 sequence is 16 residues long. V gave up 6 bases and J gave up 7 bases, with 21 bases separating them. Germline V gives CDR1 SGHTA, CDR2 FQGTGA. CDR3 bases: TGTGCCAGCAGTGCCCAGGGGGGCGCTACAAGCGGGGAGCTGTTTTTT. Protein: CASSAQGGATSGELFF. The full variable domain, rest sourced from reference TRBV7-3 and TRBJ2-2, is GAGVSQTPSNKVTEKGKYVELRCDPISGHTALYWYRQSLGQGPEFLIYFQGTGAADDSGLPNDRFFAVRPEGSVSTLKIQRTERGDSAVYLCASSAQGGATSGELFFGEGSRLTVL.

This sequence joins TRBV6-1 and TRBJ1-5; no firm D call. V lost 2 bases, J lost 7 bases, and 9 bases lay in between. The germline CDR1 and CDR2 sequences are MNHNS and SASEGT. This CDR3 region has 13 residues. Here the CDR3 reads CASSETRRQPQHF. The DNA of the CDR3 is TGTGCCAGCAGTGAAACCCGGAGGCAGCCCCAGCATTTT.

In the case of this clone: The sample has other DNA sequences that encode this CDR3 too. The chain employs TRBV5-1 and TRBJ2-1; 8 positions match TRBD1. Per germline, CDR1 SGHRS and CDR2 YFSETQ. V shed 4 bases, J shed 2 bases, and the junction held 5 bases outside the gene matches. The CDR3 covers 15 residues. The CDR3 region is CASSPGQGAYNEQFF. The CDR3 DNA follows: TGCGCCAGCAGCCCAGGACAGGGCGCCTACAATGAGCAGTTCTTC.

This CDR3 is CASSQVLDRASEQYF. The CDR3 nucleotides read TGCGCCAGCAGCCAAGTCTTGGACAGGGCGAGCGAGCAGTACTTC. The rearrangement joins TRBV4-3 to TRBJ2-7, with 8 bases aligning to TRBD1. This CDR3 contains 15 residues. CDR1 and CDR2 (germline): LGHNA, YSLEER. The junction had 8 bases not matched to a gene; V was cut back by 1 base and J by 6 bases.

This clone was detected only a few times. The gene calls are TRBV30 and TRBJ2-5; 7 bases agree with TRBD2. CDR1 and CDR2 from the germline V gene are GTSNPN and SVGIG (reference sequence). Trimming removed 8 bases from V and 4 bases from J; junction bases left unmatched: 4. The CDR3 length is 11 residues. In DNA form, the CDR3 reads TGTGCCGGGGGGGGGAGAGAGACCCAGTACTTC. Translation: CAGGGRETQYF.

The chain couples TRBV30 to TRBJ1-4, with D tentatively TRBD1 (5 bases). Trimming took 8 bases from V and 2 from J, leaving 12 bases between them. The CDR3 runs to 13 residues. Germline V gene lookup returns CDR1 GTSNPN and CDR2 SVGIG (reference sequence). The CDR3 loop reads CARDGGTNEKLFF. For the CDR3, the DNA is TGTGCCCGGGACGGGGGGACTAATGAAAAACTGTTTTTT.

The chain couples TRBV6-6 to TRBJ2-2, with 7 positions matching TRBD2. CDR1 MNHNY and CDR2 SVGAGI come from the germline V gene (reference sequence). CDR3 length equals 16 residues. V was pared by 0 bases and J by 1 base, with 2 bases of the junction left unmatched. In DNA, the CDR3 is TGTGCCAGCAGTTACTCTGGGAGGGGGAACACCGGGGAGCTGTTTTTT. Translated: CASSYSGRGNTGELFF.

This clone was picked up a small number of times. V is TRBV4-3 and J is TRBJ2-1; 13 bases are a match to TRBD2. The V gene's germline CDR1 is LGHNA and CDR2 YSLEER. With V trimmed by 1 base and J by 5 bases, 8 bases remained unmatched. This CDR3 region has 18 residues. CDR3 region: CASSQVPTSGGPDNEQFF. Written as DNA, the CDR3 is TGCGCCAGCAGCCAAGTCCCGACTAGCGGGGGGCCGGACAATGAGCAGTTCTTC.

The chain combines TRBV9 with TRBJ1-2; the D gene is possibly TRBD1 (5 bases). Germline V gene sequence: CDR1 SGDLS, CDR2 YYNGEE. Trimming removed 0 bases at V and 4 bases at J, with 13 bases between. This CDR3 is 15 amino acids long. DNA for the CDR3: TGTGCCAGCAGCGTAGCGCCAGGGCAGACCTATGGCTACACCTTC. This encodes CASSVAPGQTYGYTF.

The chain employs TRBV6-1 and TRBJ2-7, with a tentative D call TRBD2 (5 bases). Germline lookup yields CDR1 MNHNS and CDR2 SASEGT. The CDR3 loop spans 14 amino acids. Trimming stripped 7 bases from V and 2 bases from J, with 15 bases between. CDR3 DNA: TGTGCCAGCAAACGGCTAGCTCAGACCTACGAGCAGTACTTC. It is translated as CASKRLAQTYEQYF.

The V gene is TRBV29-1, the J gene TRBJ2-2, with 10 bases aligning to TRBD1. CDR3 length: 14 amino acids. Germline trimming cut 4 bases from V and 4 bases from J; bases unmatched to any gene: 3. CDR1 and CDR2 (germline): SQVTM, ANQGSEA. CDR3 coding DNA: TGCAGCGTTGTTCGGGACAGGGGCACCGGGGAGCTGTTTTTT. Translating it yields CSVVRDRGTGELFF.

This chain connects TRBV19 to TRBJ1-6; 8 positions agree with TRBD1. The CDR3 extends over 14 amino acids. Trimming took 7 bases from V and 9 from J; bases not matched to a gene: 8. From germline, CDR1 is LNHDA and CDR2 SQIVND (reference sequence). The CDR3 spells CASTASTGGSPLHF. CDR3 DNA sequence: TGTGCCAGTACCGCCTCTACAGGGGGTTCACCCCTCCACTTT.

The genes are TRBV4-3 and TRBJ2-5, with 8 nucleotides matching TRBD1. Gene TRBJ2-7 matches the end of the DNA better, so the J call may be wrong. The CDR3 length is 14 residues. Germline assignment: CDR1 LGHNA and CDR2 YSLEER. The CDR3 loop reads CASSQEVQGAEQYF. CDR3 bases: TGCGCCAGCAGCCAAGAGGTCCAGGGGGCCGAGCAGTACTTC.

This chain uses TRBV19 with TRBJ2-3; a possible D gene is TRBD1 (6 bases). Between the trimmed V and J ends, which lost 3 bases and 2 bases, there was a span of 9 bases. The CDR3 sequence is 14 residues long. CDR1 and CDR2 from the germline V gene are LNHDA and SQIVND (reference sequence). The CDR3 loop reads CASSIGQLTDTQYF. The CDR3 nucleotides read TGTGCCAGTAGTATTGGACAGCTCACAGATACGCAGTATTTT.

The chain carries TRBV7-9 and TRBJ1-4; 11 bases are shared with TRBD1. The germline gives CDR1 SEHNR, CDR2 FQNEAQ (reference sequence). The junction had 9 bases not matched to a gene; V was cut back by 6 bases and J by 6 bases. This CDR3 spans 16 amino acids. CDR3 DNA: TGTGCCAGCAGTCCTTCACCGGGACAGGGGGATGAAAAACTGTTTTTT. Amino acid sequence: CASSPSPGQGDEKLFF.

The genes are TRBV5-1 and TRBJ1-5; D unclear. The germline gives CDR1 SGHRS, CDR2 YFSETQ. The CDR3 has 13 residues. V was clipped by 1 base and J by 5 bases, with 7 bases between them. The chain's CDR3 is CASSLQTDQPQHF. The CDR3 nucleotides read TGCGCCAGCAGCTTGCAAACGGATCAGCCCCAGCATTTT.

The chain couples TRBV18 to TRBJ2-7; 10 nucleotides agree with TRBD2. The CDR3 sequence is 15 residues long. V lost 0 bases, J lost 3 bases, and 2 bases stayed unmatched. Germline loops: CDR1 KGHSH, CDR2 LQKENI. The CDR3 here is CASSPPASGGYEQYF. Here the CDR3 DNA reads TGTGCCAGCTCACCACCGGCTAGCGGGGGCTACGAGCAGTACTTC.

The rearrangement links TRBV7-3 to TRBJ2-3; TRBD2 agrees at 12 bases. The CDR3 runs 16 residues. Germline values: CDR1 SGHTA, CDR2 FQGTGA. J was trimmed by 5 bases and V by 6 bases; bases with no gene match: 9. The CDR3 sequence is CASSSSSGGVGDTQYF. In nucleotides, the CDR3 is TGTGCCAGCAGTTCCTCTAGCGGGGGGGTTGGAGATACGCAGTATTTT.

In its sample, this clone was seen once. The rearrangement uses TRBV5-5 and TRBJ1-4; tentative D call: TRBD1 (6 bases). This CDR3 is built from 13 residues. CDR1 is SGHKS, CDR2 YYEKEE, per germline (reference sequence). With 4 bases removed from V and 6 bases from J, the gap between germline ends came to 10 bases. The CDR3: CASSVHRDEKLFF. For the CDR3, the DNA is TGTGCCAGCAGCGTCCACAGGGATGAAAAACTGTTTTTT. Based on the CDR3 plus reference TRBV5-5 and TRBJ1-4, the full variable domain is DAGVTQSPTHLIKTRGQQVTLRCSPISGHKSVSWYQQVLGQGPQFIFQYYEKEERGRGNFPDRFSARQFPNYSSELNVNALLLGDSALYLCASSVHRDEKLFFGSGTQLSVL.

The chain is built from TRBV5-6 and TRBJ1-4, with a tentative D call TRBD1 (6 bases). CDR1 and CDR2 from the germline V gene are SGHDT and YYEEEE. The length of the CDR3 is 15 residues. Trimming cost V 4 bases and J 8 bases, with 18 bases left between them. The DNA for the CDR3 is TGTGCCAGCAGCGCCATTCGGGGGGCGCGGGAAAAACTGTTTTTT. It yields the protein CASSAIRGAREKLFF.

The chain couples TRBV10-3 to TRBJ2-7, with 8 bases identical to TRBD1. CDR1 and CDR2 from the germline V gene are ENHRY and SYGVKD. Trimming removed 8 bases from V and 2 bases from J; junction bases left unmatched: 11. The CDR3 is made up of 15 amino acids. CDR3 sequence reads: CAISQTGALTYEQYF. The CDR3 region has the DNA TGTGCCATCTCCCAGACAGGGGCGCTAACCTACGAGCAGTACTTC.

V is TRBV5-6 and J is TRBJ2-5, with D possibly being TRBD2 (6 bases). The CDR3 totals 16 residues. Germline CDR1 reads SGHDT; CDR2 reads YYEEEE. V lost 0 bases, J lost 5 bases, and 17 bases lay in between. DNA for the CDR3: TGTGCCAGCAGCTTGGCTCCGGGACTGAGCAGGGAGACCCAGTACTTC. The encoded protein is CASSLAPGLSRETQYF.